This T cell receptor (beta chain) appears in the sequencing data of a study of blood T cell repertoires in COVID-19. Across the study: Some COVID-19 samples were acute and others convalescent; all came from the United States, Italy and Spain. The analysed material was cDNA or gDNA that came from T cells, B-cell-depleted T cells, or PBMCs.

Assay used: immunoSEQ multiplex PCR; TCRdb lists only in-frame clones, some missing. Counted here are 200,000 to 250,000 clones, 84% occurring once; the ten biggest clones make up roughly 2.3%. V was clipped by 7 bases and J by 4 bases, with 16 bases between them. The germline V gene has CDR1 SGHNT and CDR2 YYREEE (reference sequence). The CDR3 contains 14 residues. Sequenced: peripheral blood. This sequence originates from a woman aged 60 to 75 with acute or convalescent COVID-19. The V and J genes are TRBV5-4 and TRBJ2-3; the D gene is possibly TRBD2 (7 bases). The CDR3 DNA is TGTGCCAGCGCCGGGGGGCAAAGCGCAGATACGCAGTATTTT. The encoded protein is CASAGGQSADTQYF. The whole variable domain, remainder taken from reference TRBV5-4 and TRBJ2-3, is ETGVTQSPTHLIKTRGQQVTLRCSSQSGHNTVSWYQQALGQGPQFIFQYYREEENGRGNFPPRFSGLQFPNYSSELNVNALELDDSALYLCASAGGQSADTQYFGPGTRLTVL.